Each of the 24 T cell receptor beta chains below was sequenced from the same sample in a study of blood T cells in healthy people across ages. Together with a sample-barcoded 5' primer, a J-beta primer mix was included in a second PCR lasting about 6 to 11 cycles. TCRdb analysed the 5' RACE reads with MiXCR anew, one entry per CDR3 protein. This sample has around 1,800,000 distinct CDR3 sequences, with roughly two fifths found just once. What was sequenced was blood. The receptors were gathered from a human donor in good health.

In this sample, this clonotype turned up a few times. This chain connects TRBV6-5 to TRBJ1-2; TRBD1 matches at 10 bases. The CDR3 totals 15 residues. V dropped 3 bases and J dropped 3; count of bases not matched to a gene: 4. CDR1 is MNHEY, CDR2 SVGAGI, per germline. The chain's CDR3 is CASSYLDRGYYGYTF. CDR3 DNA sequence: TGTGCCAGCAGTTATTTGGACAGGGGGTACTATGGCTACACCTTC.

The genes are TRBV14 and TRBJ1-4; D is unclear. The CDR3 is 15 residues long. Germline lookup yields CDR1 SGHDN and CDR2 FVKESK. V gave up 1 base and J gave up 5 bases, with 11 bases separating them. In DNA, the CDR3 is TGTGCCAGCAGCCAAGCGATGGGGAAAAATGAAAAACTGTTTTTT. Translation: CASSQAMGKNEKLFF. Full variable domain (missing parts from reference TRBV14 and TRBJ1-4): EAGVTQFPSHSVIEKGQTVTLRCDPISGHDNLYWYRRVMGKEIKFLLHFVKESKQDESGMPNNRFLAERTGGTYSTLKVQPAELEDSGVYFCASSQAMGKNEKLFFGSGTQLSVL.

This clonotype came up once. CDR3: CASSQDPGGARSNQPQHF. In nucleotides, the CDR3 is TGTGCCAGCAGCCAAGACCCCGGCGGGGCTAGAAGCAATCAGCCCCAGCATTTT. This rearrangement joins TRBV4-2 to TRBJ1-5; possibly TRBD1 for D (5 bases). Trimming cost V 0 bases and J 1 base, with 16 bases left between them. The germline V gene has CDR1 LGHNA and CDR2 YNFKEQ. CDR3 length: 18 residues.

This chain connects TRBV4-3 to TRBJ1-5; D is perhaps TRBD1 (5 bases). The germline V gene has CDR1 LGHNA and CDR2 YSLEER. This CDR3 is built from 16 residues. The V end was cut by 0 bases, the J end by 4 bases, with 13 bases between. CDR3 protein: CASSQDLRQTNQPQHF. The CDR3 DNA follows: TGCGCCAGCAGCCAAGATCTCCGACAGACTAATCAGCCCCAGCATTTT.

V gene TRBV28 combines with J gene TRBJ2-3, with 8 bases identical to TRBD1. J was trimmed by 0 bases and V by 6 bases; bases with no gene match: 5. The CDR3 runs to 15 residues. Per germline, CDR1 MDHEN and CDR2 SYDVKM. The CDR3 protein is CASRLTGASTDTQYF. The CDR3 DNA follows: TGTGCCAGCAGATTGACAGGGGCTAGCACAGATACGCAGTATTTT.

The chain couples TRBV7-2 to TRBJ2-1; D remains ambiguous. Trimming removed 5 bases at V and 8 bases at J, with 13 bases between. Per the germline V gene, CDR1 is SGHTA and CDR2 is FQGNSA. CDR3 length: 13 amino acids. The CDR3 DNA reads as TGTGCCAGCAGCCCCAGTACATTTTATGAGCAGTTCTTC. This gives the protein CASSPSTFYEQFF.

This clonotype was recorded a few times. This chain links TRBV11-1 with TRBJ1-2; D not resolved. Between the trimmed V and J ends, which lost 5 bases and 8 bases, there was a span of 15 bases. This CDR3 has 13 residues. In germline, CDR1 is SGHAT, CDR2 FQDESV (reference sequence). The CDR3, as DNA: TGTGCCAGCAGCCACCTCTCCTCGGGCGGCTACACCTTC. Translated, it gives CASSHLSSGGYTF.

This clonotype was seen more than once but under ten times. CDR3 protein: CASSLGPGLLSGELFF. As DNA, the CDR3 is TGTGCCAGCAGCTTGGGACCGGGACTATTGTCCGGGGAGCTGTTTTTT. This chain connects TRBV5-5 to TRBJ2-2; TRBD2 matches 7 bases. With V trimmed by 0 bases and J by 6 bases, 8 bases remained unmatched. Per the germline V gene, CDR1 is SGHKS and CDR2 is YYEKEE (reference sequence). The CDR3 spans 16 residues.

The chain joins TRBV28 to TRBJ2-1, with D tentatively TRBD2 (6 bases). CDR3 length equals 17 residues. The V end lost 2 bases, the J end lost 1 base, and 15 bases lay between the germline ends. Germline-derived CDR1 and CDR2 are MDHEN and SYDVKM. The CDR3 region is CASSLIEVGTSYNEQFF. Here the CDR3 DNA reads TGTGCCAGCAGTTTAATAGAAGTGGGGACTTCCTACAATGAGCAGTTCTTC. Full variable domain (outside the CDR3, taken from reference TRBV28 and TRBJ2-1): DVKVTQSSRYLVKRTGEKVFLECVQDMDHENMFWYRQDPGLGLRLIYFSYDVKMKEKGDIPEGYSVSREKKERFSLILESASTNQTSMYLCASSLIEVGTSYNEQFFGPGTRLTVL.

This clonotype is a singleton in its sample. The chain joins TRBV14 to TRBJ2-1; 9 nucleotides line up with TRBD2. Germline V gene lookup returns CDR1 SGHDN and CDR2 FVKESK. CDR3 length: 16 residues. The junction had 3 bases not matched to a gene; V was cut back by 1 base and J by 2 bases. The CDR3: CASSQVLAGPYNEQFF. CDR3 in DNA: TGTGCCAGCAGCCAAGTTCTAGCGGGGCCCTACAATGAGCAGTTCTTC.

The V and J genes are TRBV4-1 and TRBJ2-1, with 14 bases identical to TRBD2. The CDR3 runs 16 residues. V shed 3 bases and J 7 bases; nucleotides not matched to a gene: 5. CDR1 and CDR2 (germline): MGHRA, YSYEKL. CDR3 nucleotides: TGCGCCAGCAGCCACGGACTAGCGGGGGGTCGAAATGAGCAGTTCTTC. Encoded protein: CASSHGLAGGRNEQFF.

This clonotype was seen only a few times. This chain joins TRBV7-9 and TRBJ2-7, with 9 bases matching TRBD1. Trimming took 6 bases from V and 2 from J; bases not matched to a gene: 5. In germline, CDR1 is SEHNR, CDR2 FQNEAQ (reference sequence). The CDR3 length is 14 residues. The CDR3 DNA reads TGTGCCAGCAGACTAACAGGGGGCACCTACGAGCAGTACTTC. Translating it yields CASRLTGGTYEQYF.

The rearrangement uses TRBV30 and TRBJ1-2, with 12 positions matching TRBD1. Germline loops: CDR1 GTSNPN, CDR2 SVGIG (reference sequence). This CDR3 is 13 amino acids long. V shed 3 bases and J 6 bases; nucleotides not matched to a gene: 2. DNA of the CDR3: TGTGCCTGGAGCGGGACAGGGGGCGATGGCTACACCTTC. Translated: CAWSGTGGDGYTF.

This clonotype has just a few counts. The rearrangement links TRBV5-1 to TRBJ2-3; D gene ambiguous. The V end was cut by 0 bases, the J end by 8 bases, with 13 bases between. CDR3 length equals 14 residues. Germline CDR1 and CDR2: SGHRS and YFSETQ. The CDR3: CASSLVTAPGTQYF. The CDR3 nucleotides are TGCGCCAGCAGCTTGGTGACTGCCCCCGGTACGCAGTATTTT.

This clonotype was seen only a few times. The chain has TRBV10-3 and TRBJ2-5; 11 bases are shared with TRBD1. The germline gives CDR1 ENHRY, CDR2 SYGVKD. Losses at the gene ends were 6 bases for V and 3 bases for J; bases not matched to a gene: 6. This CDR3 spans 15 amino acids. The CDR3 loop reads CAISGTGGEEETQYF. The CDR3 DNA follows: TGTGCCATCAGCGGGACAGGGGGGGAAGAAGAGACCCAGTACTTC.

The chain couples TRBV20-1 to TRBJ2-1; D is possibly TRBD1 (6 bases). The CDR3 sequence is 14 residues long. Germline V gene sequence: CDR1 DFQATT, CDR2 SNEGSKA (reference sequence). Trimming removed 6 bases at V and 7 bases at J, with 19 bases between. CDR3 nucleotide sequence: TGCAGTGCCGCCAGGGGACGGGCTAGTAATGAGCAGTTCTTC. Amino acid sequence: CSAARGRASNEQFF.

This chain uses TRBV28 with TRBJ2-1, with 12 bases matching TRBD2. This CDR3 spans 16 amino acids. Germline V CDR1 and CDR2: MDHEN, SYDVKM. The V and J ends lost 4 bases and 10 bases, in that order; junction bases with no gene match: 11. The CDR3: CASSSTSGGLSYEQFF. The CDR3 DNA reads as TGTGCCAGCAGTTCGACTAGCGGGGGTTTGTCCTACGAGCAGTTCTTC.

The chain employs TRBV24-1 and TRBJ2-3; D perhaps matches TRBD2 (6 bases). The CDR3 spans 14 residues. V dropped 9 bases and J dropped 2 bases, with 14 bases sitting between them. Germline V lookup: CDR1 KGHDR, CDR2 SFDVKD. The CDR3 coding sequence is TGTGCCACCCGCTCTAGCGCAGACACAGATACGCAGTATTTT. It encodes CATRSSADTDTQYF.

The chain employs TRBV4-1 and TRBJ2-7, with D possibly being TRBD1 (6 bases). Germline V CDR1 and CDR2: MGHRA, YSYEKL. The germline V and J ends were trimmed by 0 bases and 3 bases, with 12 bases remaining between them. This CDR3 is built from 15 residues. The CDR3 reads CASSQERTASYEQYF. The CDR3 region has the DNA TGCGCCAGCAGCCAAGAAAGGACAGCGAGCTACGAGCAGTACTTC.

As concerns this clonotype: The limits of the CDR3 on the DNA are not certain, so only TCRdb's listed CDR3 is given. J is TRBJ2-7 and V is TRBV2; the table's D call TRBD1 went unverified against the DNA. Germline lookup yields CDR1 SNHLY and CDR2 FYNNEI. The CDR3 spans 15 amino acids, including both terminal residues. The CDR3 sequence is CASRLQGNFGNEQYF.

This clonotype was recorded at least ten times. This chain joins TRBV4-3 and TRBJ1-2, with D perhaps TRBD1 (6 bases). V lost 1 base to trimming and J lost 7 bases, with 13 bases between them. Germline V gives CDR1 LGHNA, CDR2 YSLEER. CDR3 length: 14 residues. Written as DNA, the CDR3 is TGCGCCAGCAGCCAAGTATCACAGGGAGGTGGCTACACCTTC. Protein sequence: CASSQVSQGGGYTF.

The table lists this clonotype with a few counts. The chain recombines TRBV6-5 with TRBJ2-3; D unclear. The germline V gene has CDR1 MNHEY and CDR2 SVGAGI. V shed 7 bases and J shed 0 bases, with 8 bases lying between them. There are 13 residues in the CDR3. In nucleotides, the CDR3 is TGTGCCAGCACGGCAGACAGCACAGATACGCAGTATTTT. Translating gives CASTADSTDTQYF.

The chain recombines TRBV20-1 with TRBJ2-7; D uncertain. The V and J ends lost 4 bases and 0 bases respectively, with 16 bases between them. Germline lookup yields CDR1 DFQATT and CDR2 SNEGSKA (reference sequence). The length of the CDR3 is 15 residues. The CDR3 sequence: CSATRPGSYSYEQYF. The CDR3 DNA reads TGCAGTGCTACCCGGCCCGGGTCCTACTCCTACGAGCAGTACTTC.

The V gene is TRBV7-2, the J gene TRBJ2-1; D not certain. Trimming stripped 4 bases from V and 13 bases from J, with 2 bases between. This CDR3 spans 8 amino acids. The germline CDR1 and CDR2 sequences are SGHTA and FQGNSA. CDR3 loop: CASSSQFF. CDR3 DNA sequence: TGTGCCAGCAGCTCTCAGTTCTTC.